These 14 T cell receptor beta chains were all obtained from the same sample, sequenced in a study of T cell responses to AZD1222 COVID-19 vaccine. Assay: immunoSEQ multiplex PCR; the TCRdb copy retains only in-frame clones and omits some. The sample includes approximately 100,000 clones, just over 90% of them seen just once. Sequenced here: peripheral blood, sampled on day 0 of AZD1222 vaccination. These receptor sequences come from an adult in good health.

The chain links TRBV7-2 to TRBJ2-1; TRBD2 aligns across 11 bases. The CDR3 has 14 residues. CDR1 is SGHTA and CDR2 is FQGNSA in the germline V gene. Germline trimming cut 5 bases from V and 8 bases from J; bases unmatched to any gene: 5. The CDR3, as DNA: TGTGCCAGCAGCATCGGACTAGCGGGCCATGAGCAGTTCTTC. Amino acids: CASSIGLAGHEQFF.

V usage is TRBV30 and J usage is TRBJ2-2, with D tentatively TRBD1 (6 bases). The CDR3 sequence is 14 residues long. Germline values: CDR1 GTSNPN, CDR2 SVGIG (reference sequence). V lost 5 bases and J lost 3, with 13 bases in between. In DNA, the CDR3 is TGTGCCTGGGAAGTAAACAGGGACACCGGGGAGCTGTTTTTT. This gives the protein CAWEVNRDTGELFF.

This clone was recorded only once. This chain links TRBV2 with TRBJ1-4; D is ambiguous. Germline V gene data show CDR1 as SNHLY and CDR2 as FYNNEI. Trimming left V 0 bases short and J 8 bases short, with 13 bases between. The CDR3 runs to 15 residues. The CDR3 here is CASSEAQVVWEKLFF. CDR3 sequence (DNA): TGTGCCAGCAGTGAAGCGCAGGTCGTATGGGAAAAACTGTTTTTT. The full variable domain, its missing parts supplied by reference TRBV2 and TRBJ1-4, is EPEVTQTPSHQVTQMGQEVILRCVPISNHLYFYWYRQILGQKVEFLVSFYNNEISEKSEIFDDQFSVERPDGSNFTLKIRSTKLEDSAMYFCASSEAQVVWEKLFFGSGTQLSVL.

The chain uses TRBV30 and TRBJ1-6; D uncertain. The germline gives CDR1 GTSNPN, CDR2 SVGIG (reference sequence). The ends were cut back, 1 base at V and 2 bases at J, with 9 bases in the middle. The CDR3 length is 15 residues. The CDR3 spells CAWSGRVAYNSPLHF. In nucleotides, the CDR3 is TGTGCCTGGAGTGGAAGGGTTGCCTATAATTCACCCCTCCACTTT.

The genes are TRBV5-1 and TRBJ1-2; D is ambiguous. Trimming left V 4 bases short and J 8 bases short, with 18 bases between. Germline values: CDR1 SGHRS, CDR2 YFSETQ. The CDR3 runs to 14 residues. The CDR3 loop is CASSLPDRLSGYTF. As DNA, the CDR3 is TGCGCCAGCAGCCTCCCGGACCGCCTCTCCGGCTACACCTTC. Full variable domain (missing parts from reference TRBV5-1 and TRBJ1-2): KAGVTQTPRYLIKTRGQQVTLSCSPISGHRSVSWYQQTPGQGLQFLFEYFSETQRNKGNFPGRFSGRQFSNSRSEMNVSTLELGDSALYLCASSLPDRLSGYTFGSGTRLTVV.

V is TRBV7-2 and J is TRBJ2-7, with TRBD1 as a possible D gene (6 bases). CDR3 length equals 13 residues. In germline, CDR1 is SGHTA, CDR2 FQGNSA. Trimming shortened V by 3 bases and J by 6 bases, and 12 bases separated the two germline ends. The CDR3 sequence is CASSFLGQIEQYF. CDR3 DNA: TGTGCCAGCAGCTTCCTAGGACAGATCGAGCAGTACTTC.

The J gene is TRBJ1-5, the V gene TRBV2; the D is unclear. There are 13 residues in the CDR3. Trimming took 2 bases from V and 2 from J, leaving 4 bases between them. The germline V gene encodes CDR1 SNHLY and CDR2 FYNNEI. CDR3 protein: CASSEYGNQPQHF. The DNA for the CDR3 is TGTGCCAGCAGTGAATACGGCAATCAGCCCCAGCATTTT. The variable domain in full, completed from reference TRBV2 and TRBJ1-5, reads EPEVTQTPSHQVTQMGQEVILRCVPISNHLYFYWYRQILGQKVEFLVSFYNNEISEKSEIFDDQFSVERPDGSNFTLKIRSTKLEDSAMYFCASSEYGNQPQHFGDGTRLSIL.

This clone was counted once. The rearrangement links TRBV29-1 to TRBJ1-1; D is ambiguous. Per germline, CDR1 SQVTM and CDR2 ANQGSEA. Trimming pared 4 bases from V and 1 base from J, leaving 7 bases between. The CDR3 covers 12 residues. CDR3 sequence: CSVVFPNTEAFF. CDR3 in DNA: TGCAGCGTTGTGTTCCCGAACACTGAAGCTTTCTTT.

The V call is TRBV3-1 (or the pseudogene TRBV3-2), the J call TRBJ2-1; 9 bases align to TRBD1. Unmatched junction bases numbered 3, after V lost 4 bases and J lost 2 bases. CDR1 and CDR2 from the germline V gene are LGHDT and YNNKEL (reference sequence). The CDR3 has 15 residues. Here the CDR3 DNA reads TGTGCCAGCAGCCGCCGGGACAGGGCCTACAATGAGCAGTTCTTC. It translates to CASSRRDRAYNEQFF.

The J gene is TRBJ1-1, the V gene TRBV12-3 or TRBV12-4; D is unresolved. Deletions cut 10 bases from V and 1 base from J, with 10 bases between. The CDR3 runs to 12 residues. The CDR3 DNA reads TGTGCCACCGCGGGAGGGAACACTGAAGCTTTCTTT. It specifies CATAGGNTEAFF.

The chain recombines TRBV11-2 with TRBJ2-7; tentative D call: TRBD2 (5 bases). Germline lookup yields CDR1 SGHAT and CDR2 FQNNGV. Trimming removed 1 base at V and 2 bases at J, with 12 bases between. The CDR3 spans 15 residues. CDR3 protein: CASSLVGDPTYEQYF. CDR3 nucleotide sequence: TGTGCCAGCAGCTTAGTCGGGGATCCCACCTACGAGCAGTACTTC.

The chain has TRBV30 and TRBJ2-5; tentatively, D is TRBD1 (5 bases). The CDR3 is made up of 13 amino acids. Germline V CDR1 and CDR2: GTSNPN, SVGIG (reference sequence). Trimming shortened V by 2 bases and J by 5 bases, and 12 bases separated the two germline ends. The CDR3 sequence is CAWSFQGGETQYF. CDR3 nucleotides: TGTGCCTGGAGTTTCCAGGGTGGGGAGACCCAGTACTTC.

The chain uses TRBV5-1 and TRBJ2-7, with TRBD2 matching 7 bases. Losses at the gene ends were 1 base for V and 2 bases for J; bases not matched to a gene: 6. The CDR3 totals 15 residues. Germline values: CDR1 SGHRS, CDR2 YFSETQ. In DNA, the CDR3 is TGCGCCAGCAGCTTGACTAGCGTCCTACCCTACGAGCAGTACTTC. It is translated as CASSLTSVLPYEQYF.

The chain links TRBV7-8 to TRBJ2-1, with 11 positions matching TRBD1. This CDR3 contains 15 residues. The J segment lost 9 bases and the V segment lost 5 bases, leaving 9 bases of the junction unmatched. CDR1 is SGHVS, CDR2 FQNEAQ, per germline. The CDR3 sequence: CASSMGQGVRFEQFF. Written as DNA, the CDR3 is TGTGCCAGCAGCATGGGACAGGGGGTAAGGTTTGAGCAGTTCTTC.